This TCR delta chain was recorded in a study of gamma-delta T cells after stem cell transplantation. From germline, CDR1 is GEAIGNYY and CDR2 EKD. V dropped 0 bases and J dropped 0; count of bases not matched to a gene: 14. CDR3 length equals 19 residues. The table lists this clone with a few counts. TCRdb reanalyzed the RT-PCR reads using CATT. The sample records roughly 2,600 delta-chain clones, 3.5% to 4.5% being singletons. What was sequenced was gamma-delta T cells. The chain links TRDV2 to TRDJ1, with 8 nucleotides matching TRDD3. This clonotype was obtained from a human donor. It is not recorded whose cells these are; they may come from a transplant donor. CDR3 amino acids: CACDTLPSTVLGDTDKLIF. For the CDR3, the DNA is TGTGCCTGTGACACCTTACCCTCAACAGTACTGGGGGACACCGATAAACTCATCTTT.